Below, 17 T cell receptor delta chains from the same sample are listed, as sequenced in a study of γδ T cells in repeated Plasmodium falciparum infection listed by TCRdb under 2021. For bulk TCR repertoire analysis, Vgamma9/Vdelta2+ and Vdelta2-negative gammadelta T cell populations were flow-sorted out of peripheral blood mononuclear cells. Library prep was done by multiplex PCR. This sample was sequenced with an Illumina MiSeq. Clone calls in TCRdb were regenerated from the public reads with CATT, after which identical DNA sequences shared one row. Recorded for this sample are tens of thousands of delta-chain clones; more than 0.85% of them occurred a single time. Approximately 10% of the sample goes to the ten largest clones. The sequenced sample consisted of gamma-delta T cells from blood. The receptor source for this set is a pool of human donors (malaria-infected and uninfected, not separated).

This clone was recorded at least ten times. A far larger clone is off by one base, so a read error is likely. This CDR3 is also generated by other DNA sequences in the sample. The V gene call reads TRDV2; no J gene was called; the D call in the table, TRDD3, was not verified against the DNA. Germline assignment: CDR1 GEAIGNYY and CDR2 EKD. The CDR3 is 16 amino acids. CDR3 sequence: CACDAMGDSSTDKLIF. The CDR3 coding sequence is TGTGCCTGTGACGCGATGGGGGATAGCTCCACCGATAAACTCATCTTC.

As regards this clone: The TCRdb protein comes from a much larger clone and disagrees with this DNA's translation at residue 12, likely due to a read error; the protein given here is derived from the DNA. The rearrangement joins TRDV1 to TRDJ2, with TRDD2 as a possible D gene (8 bases). Because TCRdb records no J gene, it was assigned here through a match of the DNA to germline. Germline V gene lookup returns CDR1 TSWWSYY and CDR2 QGS. There are 21 residues in the CDR3. V dropped 1 base and J dropped 4 bases, with 28 bases sitting between them. The CDR3 sequence is CALGEPLSSYDRGIRTAQLFF. CDR3 DNA: TGTGCTCTTGGGGAACCCCTCTCTTCCTACGACCGGGGGATTCGGACAGCACAACTCTTCTTT.

This clone was recorded at least ten times. One base separates it from a far larger clone, so it is likely a read error. The sample contains more than one DNA sequence encoding this CDR3. The CDR3 bases are TGTGCCTGTGACCCCGTAGGTGGGGATGGAGGCGAACTCATCTTT. As protein: CACDPVGGDGGELIF. This chain uses TRDV2 with TRDJ1, with D possibly matching TRDD3 (6 bases). The CDR3 is 15 residues long. V shed 3 bases and J shed 9 bases, with 22 bases lying between them. CDR1 is GEAIGNYY and CDR2 is EKD in the germline V gene.

This clone was recorded a few times. The protein held in TCRdb is that of a much larger clone and does not match this DNA's translation at residue 4, likely because of a read error; the protein shown is translated from the DNA. V usage is TRDV2 and J usage is TRDJ1, with D possibly TRDD3 on 6 matching bases. The J gene was not available in TCRdb and was assigned here by matching the DNA to germline segments. Germline CDR1 and CDR2: GEAIGNYY and EKD. The CDR3 is made up of 19 amino acids. DNA of the CDR3: TGTGCCTGTGGCACCGTAAGAAGGTCTCAAAACGAGGATACTGGAAAACTCATCTTT. Translating gives CACGTVRRSQNEDTGKLIF.

The table lists this clone with a few counts. The protein in TCRdb stems from a much larger clone and differs at residue 16 from this DNA's translation, likely a read error; here the protein is translated from the DNA. The V gene call is TRDV2, and the J gene call is absent; the D call TRDD3 from the table was never checked on the DNA. Per germline, CDR1 GEAIGNYY and CDR2 EKD. The CDR3 loop spans 18 amino acids. CDR3 region: CACDTLQPLGDGTDKFIF. The CDR3 DNA sequence: TGTGCCTGTGACACTTTGCAGCCACTGGGGGATGGGACCGATAAATTCATCTTT.

This clone was recorded at least ten times. TCRdb pairs this DNA with a much larger clone's protein that differs at residue 3, likely a read error; the protein shown was translated from the DNA. The rearrangement links TRDV2 to TRDJ1; 8 nucleotides match TRDD3. The germline gives CDR1 GEAIGNYY, CDR2 EKD. The CDR3 covers 17 residues. This CDR3 reads CARDTGGDYRYTDKLIF. DNA of the CDR3: TGTGCCCGTGACACTGGGGGGGATTACCGGTACACCGATAAACTCATCTTT.

For this clone: This DNA's translation and the protein TCRdb lists, from a much larger clone, do not match at residue 6, likely due to a read error; the protein shown is translated from the DNA. The genes are TRDV1 and TRDJ1; 10 bases line up with TRDD3. The CDR3 spans 19 residues. The ends lost 3 bases at V and 3 bases at J; junction bases unmatched: 16. In germline, CDR1 is TSWWSYY, CDR2 QGS. Here the CDR3 reads CALGECPRTGGCNSDKLIF. The CDR3 nucleotides are TGTGCTCTTGGGGAGTGTCCTCGTACTGGGGGATGTAACTCCGATAAACTCATCTTT.

This clone was recorded a few times. TCRdb's protein, taken from a much larger clone, differs from this DNA's translation at residue 9, likely owing to a read error; the protein displayed comes from the DNA. The chain carries TRDV1 and TRDJ1, with a possible D match to TRDD2 (5 bases). The J gene, not given by TCRdb, was assigned here from a germline match of the nucleotide sequence. Trimming removed 4 bases from V and 0 bases from J, with 15 bases in between. This CDR3 region has 16 residues. CDR1 is TSWWSYY and CDR2 is QGS in the germline V gene. Written as DNA, the CDR3 is TGTGCTCTTGGGGGGCTTCCGGTATGTGACACCGATAAACTCATCTTT. It codes for CALGGLPVCDTDKLIF.

This clone was counted a few times. Translating this DNA gives a protein that differs at residue 5 from the TCRdb one, which belongs to a much larger clone; a read error is likely, and the protein shown is this translation. The genes are TRDV1 and TRDJ1; maybe TRDD3 (8 bases). Germline V gene sequence: CDR1 TSWWSYY, CDR2 QGS. Trimming cost V 4 bases and J 3 bases, with 24 bases left between them. CDR3 length: 18 amino acids. The CDR3 coding sequence is TGTGCTCTTGGGGCCTTCCTTCCCCCGGGGATACTGGCCGATAAACTCATCTTT. It specifies CALGAFLPPGILADKLIF.

This clone came up a few times. The protein held in TCRdb is that of a much larger clone and does not match this DNA's translation at residue 12, likely because of a read error; the protein shown is translated from the DNA. The chain has TRDV2 and TRDJ1; 7 nucleotides align to TRDD3. The J gene, missing from TCRdb, was assigned here through DNA to germline matching. CDR1 is GEAIGNYY and CDR2 is EKD in the germline V gene. After removal of 2 bases from V and 0 bases from J, the junction contained 14 bases not matched to a gene. This CDR3 contains 18 residues. The DNA of the CDR3 is TGTGCCTGTGACAGTCTGGGGGGCCTCGACCCTCACACCGATAAACTCATCTTT. Protein sequence: CACDSLGGLDPHTDKLIF.

Only a few counts were recorded for this clone. The TCRdb protein comes from a much larger clone and disagrees with this DNA's translation at residue 6, likely due to a read error; the protein given here is derived from the DNA. The genes are TRDV2 and TRDJ1; TRDD3 matches at 12 bases. TCRdb offers no J gene call, so here the DNA was matched to germline to obtain one. V gave up 7 bases and J gave up 4 bases; unmatched junction bases: 12. Germline V gene sequence: CDR1 GEAIGNYY, CDR2 EKD. CDR3 length equals 16 residues. This CDR3 reads CAWGFTYWGILDKLIF. The CDR3 coding sequence is TGTGCCTGGGGATTCACGTACTGGGGGATACTCGATAAACTCATCTTT.

This clone was picked up a small number of times. TCRdb's protein for this DNA is that of a much larger clone and differs from the translation at residue 16, likely a read error; the protein shown is the DNA translation. The CDR3 protein is CALGERYNWGIRSDKFIF. The CDR3 DNA sequence: TGTGCTCTTGGGGAACGCTACAACTGGGGGATACGATCCGATAAATTCATCTTT. With the J gene uncalled, the V gene is TRDV1; TRDD3 reflects the table's D call only, with no check against the DNA. This CDR3 is 18 amino acids long. Germline-derived CDR1 and CDR2 are TSWWSYY and QGS.

Worth noting for this clone: The TCRdb record carries a much larger clone's protein, which differs from this DNA's translation at residue 20; a read error is the likely cause, and the protein listed here is the DNA translation. The V gene is listed as TRDV1; no J gene was called; the D call in the table, TRDD3, was not verified against the DNA. The CDR3 has 24 amino acids. Germline V gene lookup returns CDR1 TSWWSYY and CDR2 QGS. CDR3 sequence: CALGELLILPKVWGIRQEDRKFIF. The CDR3 coding sequence is TGTGCTCTTGGGGAACTCCTTATACTACCCAAAGTATGGGGGATACGCCAGGAGGACCGAAAGTTCATCTTT.

This clone was observed a few times. TCRdb shows a much larger clone's protein in place of this DNA's translation, and the two differ at residue 18, likely through a read error; the protein shown is translated from the DNA. The chain carries TRDV1 and TRDJ1; 10 nucleotides line up with TRDD3. Since TCRdb gives no J gene, matching the DNA to germline was used here to assign it. This CDR3 is 22 amino acids long. Germline CDR1 is TSWWSYY and CDR2 is QGS. CDR3 coding DNA: TGTGCTCTTGGGGAACGGCGTGGTACTGGGGGATTCTACCTTCTTTACACCAATAAACTCATCTTT. This translates into CALGERRGTGGFYLLYTNKLIF.

This clone has ten or more counts. The sample holds other DNA sequences that translate to the same CDR3. This rearrangement joins TRDV1 to TRDJ1; 9 bases are a match to TRDD3. Losses at the gene ends were 0 bases for V and 1 base for J; bases not matched to a gene: 21. The CDR3 is 22 amino acids. The germline gives CDR1 TSWWSYY, CDR2 QGS. CDR3 nucleotides: TGTGCTCTTGGGGAACTTCACACCTACAGGGGATACGCGGTCGTAGGCACCGATAAACTCATCTTT. This encodes CALGELHTYRGYAVVGTDKLIF.

Of note for this clone: A far larger clone is one base from this, pointing to a likely read error. Other DNA sequences in the sample encode the same CDR3. The CDR3 sequence: CACEKPFLPLHWGIRRTDKLIF. For the CDR3, the DNA is TGTGCCTGTGAGAAACCTTTCCTACCCCTCCACTGGGGGATACGACGGACCGATAAACTCATCTTC. J gene calling gave no result, while the V gene is TRDV2; the DNA was not compared with TRDD3, the D call given in the table. Germline-derived CDR1 and CDR2 are GEAIGNYY and EKD. CDR3 size: 22 residues.

Comments on this clone: A far larger clone is a single base away, which makes a read error likely. The sample contains more than one DNA sequence encoding this CDR3. The rearrangement uses TRDV1 and TRDJ1, with a possible D match to TRDD2 (6 bases). The V end was cut by 8 bases, the J end by 0 bases, with 28 bases between. The CDR3 contains 19 residues. In germline, CDR1 is TSWWSYY, CDR2 QGS. The CDR3 spells CALSYRDGRGLQYTDKLIF. In DNA form, the CDR3 reads TGTGCTCTTTCCTACCGGGATGGCAGAGGGTTACAGTACACCGATAAACTCATCTTT.